This is a list of T cell receptor beta chains from one sample in a study of T cell responses to AZD1222 COVID-19 vaccine. Data came from immunoSEQ multiplex PCR; TCRdb stores just in-frame clones and leaves some out. The sample lists under 150,000 clones; roughly 85% were seen once. Specimen: peripheral blood, collected on day 0 of MenACWY control vaccination. These receptors were collected from an adult in good health. Both conserved end residues are part of each CDR3. A D gene is named only where the DNA matches it firmly. Expanded clones get a size class; other rows say once, few or many, or leave the size out.

d_gene	abundance	v_gene	j_gene	CDR3aa	CDR3nt
NA	NA	TRBV5-1	TRBJ2-1	CASSPLGLLDEQFF	TGCGCCAGCAGCCCGCTGGGGCTCCTGGATGAGCAGTTCTTC
TRBD1	once	TRBV30	TRBJ1-5	CAWGSGTGKHQPQHF	TGTGCCTGGGGGTCCGGGACAGGGAAGCATCAGCCCCAGCATTTT
TRBD1	NA	TRBV30	TRBJ2-7	CAWSVRWDSSYEQYF	TGTGCCTGGAGTGTACGGTGGGACAGCTCCTACGAGCAGTACTTC
NA	NA	TRBV6-2/TRBV6-3	TRBJ2-3	CASSMFSRNTDTQYF	TGTGCCAGCAGTATGTTTAGCCGAAACACAGATACGCAGTATTTT
NA	few	TRBV2	TRBJ1-5	CASSGGGGRSNQPQHF	TGTGCCAGCAGTGGGGGCGGGGGTAGAAGCAATCAGCCCCAGCATTTT
TRBD2	NA	TRBV7-2	TRBJ2-7	CASSLGAGRILGEQYF	TGTGCCAGCAGCTTGGGAGCGGGAAGAATCCTTGGCGAGCAGTACTTC
NA	NA	TRBV10-3	TRBJ1-1	CAISESIGRNEAFF	TGTGCCATCAGTGAGTCGATCGGCCGTAATGAAGCTTTCTTT
NA	NA	TRBV20-1	TRBJ1-2	CSEWNAGGYTF	TGCAGTGAGTGGAATGCGGGTGGCTACACCTTC
NA	NA	TRBV28	TRBJ1-1	CASSLVVLNTEAFF	TGTGCCAGCAGTTTAGTGGTATTGAACACTGAAGCTTTCTTT
NA	NA	TRBV27	TRBJ1-2	CASSLSPGASYIYGYTF	TGTGCCAGCAGTTTATCGCCAGGCGCCTCGTACATCTATGGCTACACCTTC
NA	NA	TRBV19	TRBJ2-7	CASSIRPGEQYF	TGTGCCAGTAGTATACGGCCTGGCGAGCAGTACTTC
NA	NA	TRBV5-1	TRBJ2-7	CASRDLTGRDEQYF	TGCGCCAGCAGAGATCTCACAGGGCGGGACGAGCAGTACTTC